This T cell receptor (beta chain) was retrieved from a study of regulatory T cells in long-lasting Graves disease. Sample time point: persistent/refractory GD, antithyroid drugs over 5 years with positive TRAb. Construction of the TCR library relied on RNA isolated from PBMCs. Graves' disease diagnoses used American Thyroid Association guidelines. An endocrinology unit in Xi'an, China, supplied the patients. Per the germline V gene, CDR1 is SGHAT and CDR2 is FQNNGV. The CDR3 has 11 residues. As to this clonotype: Its antigen is unknown. A single base is all that separates this from a far larger clone, so a read error is likely.

Findings and caveats of the study: Persistent disease showed a preference for TRBV28, TRBJ1-2 and TRBJ2-5. Patients with persistent Graves' had lower TCR diversity than newly diagnosed patients.

For TCR beta, libraries came from iRepertoire HTBI primers and Arm-PCR of CDR3 regions. TCRdb independently ran MiXCR on the multiplex PCR reads; one entry per CDR3 protein. The table records roughly 400,000 distinct CDR3 sequences, roughly a fifth of them present only once. The chain uses TRBV11-2 and TRBJ2-2; D unresolved. Sample: peripheral blood mononuclear cells (PBMCs), taken when the disease was refractory, from a patient treated with antithyroid drugs. This TCR was recovered from a female donor with Graves disease. The CDR3 DNA reads as TGTGTCAGCAGCCCAACCGGGGAGCTGTTTTTT. Its protein product is CVSSPTGELFF.